The sequence of this TCR beta chain was determined in a study of blood T cell repertoires in COVID-19. Study context: Collection of acute and convalescent COVID-19 samples took place in the United States, Italy and Spain. Nucleic acid was either cDNA or gDNA, and it came from T cells, B-cell-depleted T cells, or PBMCs.

Under the authors' procedure: The assay estimated nucleated cells by amplifying reference gene primers. Produced via immunoSEQ multiplex PCR; TCRdb's table is partial and in-frame only. From that table come the V and J calls and clone size; the DNA was used to work out D and trimming. Seen here are about 260,000 clones, approximately 90% observed once, and the top ten hold roughly 4%. The table lists this clone with a count of one. The V end was cut by 6 bases, the J end by 7 bases, with 15 bases between. Germline loops: CDR1 MNHEY, CDR2 SMNVEV (reference sequence). The CDR3 covers 13 residues. The receptor was derived from a man in his fifties or sixties who had recovered from COVID-19. The chain is built from TRBV27 and TRBJ1-2, with a weak D call TRBD1 (5 bases). Sequences were obtained from peripheral blood. CDR3 coding DNA: TGTGCCAGCAGGCAGACGGGACTGGGTGGCTACACCTTC. Translating it yields CASRQTGLGGYTF.